Listed here are 27 T cell receptor beta chains from one sample, sequenced in a study of CD8 T cells in ankylosing spondylitis. TCRdb reprocessed the 5' RACE reads via MiXCR and lists one record per CDR3 protein. Of 250,000 to 400,000 distinct CDR3 sequences listed, roughly 12% are singletons. Material for sequencing was blood, either unsorted or a sorted T cell fraction (not recorded which). The receptor source for this set is a female donor with ankylosing spondylitis or in good health (not recorded which).

The chain uses TRBV6-1 and TRBJ1-4; the D is unclear. V was clipped by 7 bases and J by 6 bases, with 18 bases between them. The CDR3 sequence is 15 residues long. CDR1 is MNHNS and CDR2 is SASEGT in the germline V gene. CDR3 amino acids: CASNSGLSQYEKLFF. The CDR3 coding sequence is TGTGCCAGCAACTCCGGCCTCTCCCAATATGAAAAACTGTTTTTT.

Of note for this clonotype: A much larger clone differs from this one at a single base, so this may be a read error. The chain links TRBV9 to TRBJ2-2; D may be TRBD2 (6 bases). The CDR3 loop spans 15 amino acids. CDR1 is SGDLS, CDR2 YYNGEE, per germline. CDR3 region: CASSVTSSNTWELFF. The CDR3 DNA reads as TGTGCCAGCAGCGTCACTAGCTCGAACACCTGGGAGCTGTTTTTT.

The chain couples TRBV7-9 to TRBJ1-2, with TRBD1 as a possible D gene (6 bases). Per the germline V gene, CDR1 is SEHNR and CDR2 is FQNEAQ (reference sequence). Trimming pared 4 bases from V and 4 bases from J, leaving 13 bases between. The CDR3 extends over 14 amino acids. For the CDR3, the DNA is TGTGCCAGCAGCTCACAGGGAGTTGGCTATGGCTACACCTTC. Protein sequence: CASSSQGVGYGYTF.

This clonotype showed up many times. CDR3 in DNA: TGTGCCAGCCTTACAGGGAGCTACGAGCAGTACTTC. Protein: CASLTGSYEQYF. The rearrangement links TRBV28 to TRBJ2-7; possibly TRBD1 for D (6 bases). Trimming cost V 8 bases and J 3 bases, with 11 bases left between them. The CDR3 sequence is 12 residues long. CDR1 and CDR2 from the germline V gene are MDHEN and SYDVKM.

This clonotype appeared a few times. The chain combines TRBV5-5 with TRBJ2-3; 9 bases fit TRBD2. CDR3 length: 18 amino acids. Germline loops: CDR1 SGHKS, CDR2 YYEKEE (reference sequence). Trimming removed 4 bases from V and 5 bases from J; junction bases left unmatched: 17. Here the CDR3 reads CASSRLAGVSIGGDTQYF. CDR3 DNA: TGTGCCAGCAGCAGATTAGCGGGGGTTTCCATAGGGGGAGATACGCAGTATTTT.

The chain employs TRBV5-5 and TRBJ2-3; TRBD1 matches at 8 bases. This CDR3 is built from 15 residues. Trimming at V came to 2 bases and at J to 2 bases, leaving 4 bases not matched to a gene. The V gene's germline CDR1 is SGHKS and CDR2 YYEKEE (reference sequence). The CDR3 loop is CASSFRDRFTDTQYF. CDR3 nucleotide sequence: TGTGCCAGCAGCTTCCGGGACAGGTTCACAGATACGCAGTATTTT.

The sample holds a few counts of this clonotype. The chain employs TRBV10-3 and TRBJ2-1, with TRBD2 matching 14 bases. This CDR3 is 15 amino acids long. Germline V lookup: CDR1 ENHRY, CDR2 SYGVKD. J lost 4 bases, V lost 4 bases, and 0 bases had no gene match. CDR3 nucleotide sequence: TGTGCCATCAGTGGACTAGCGGGGGGGTACAATGAGCAGTTCTTC. Translated, it gives CAISGLAGGYNEQFF.

This chain links TRBV11-3 with TRBJ2-7, with D possibly being TRBD1 (6 bases). V shed 2 bases and J shed 2 bases, with 10 bases lying between them. CDR3 length: 14 residues. Germline CDR1 reads SGHNT; CDR2 reads YENEEA. The CDR3 DNA follows: TGTGCCAGCAGCTTATCGGACAGAACCTACGAGCAGTACTTC. Protein: CASSLSDRTYEQYF.

This clonotype was counted many times. The V gene is TRBV10-3, the J gene TRBJ2-7; no firm D call. Per germline, CDR1 ENHRY and CDR2 SYGVKD. V lost 6 bases, J lost 2 bases, and 11 bases lay in between. This CDR3 is built from 13 residues. The CDR3 DNA follows: TGTGCCATCAGCCTTGGGGATGCCTACGAGCAGTACTTC. Its translation: CAISLGDAYEQYF.

To note about this clonotype: Just one base apart from a much larger clone, this may be a read error. The chain carries TRBV20-1 and TRBJ2-3, with 7 positions matching TRBD2. CDR3 size: 15 residues. The germline V gene has CDR1 DFQATT and CDR2 SNEGSKA (reference sequence). CDR3 in amino acids: CSARAVGGSTDTKYF. The CDR3 region has the DNA TGCAGTGCTAGGGCAGTCGGCGGGAGCACAGATACGAAGTATTTT.

This clonotype was counted at least ten times. The chain couples TRBV25-1 to TRBJ1-2, with D unresolved. The length of the CDR3 is 14 residues. CDR1 and CDR2 (germline): MGHDK, SYGVNS. Trimming pared 3 bases from V and 4 bases from J, leaving 12 bases between. Here the CDR3 DNA reads TGTGCCAGCAGTGATTTTAGTTATGGCTATGGCTACACCTTC. Its translation: CASSDFSYGYGYTF.

This clonotype was seen ten or more times. The chain employs TRBV20-1 and TRBJ1-5; unclear D gene. Germline CDR1 reads DFQATT; CDR2 reads SNEGSKA (reference sequence). CDR3 size: 14 residues. The germline V and J ends were trimmed by 7 bases and 1 base, with 14 bases remaining between them. Here the CDR3 reads CSVRTEQSNQPQHF. For the CDR3, the DNA is TGCAGTGTCAGGACTGAACAGAGCAATCAGCCCCAGCATTTT.

The table lists this clonotype with many counts. The genes are TRBV5-1 and TRBJ2-1; 10 nucleotides agree with TRBD1. Per the germline V gene, CDR1 is SGHRS and CDR2 is YFSETQ. The CDR3 contains 15 residues. Germline trimming cut 4 bases from V and 8 bases from J; bases unmatched to any gene: 9. The CDR3 protein is CASSPRDRGADEQFF. The CDR3 DNA is TGCGCCAGCAGCCCGCGGGACAGGGGTGCAGATGAGCAGTTCTTC.

This clonotype was recorded at least ten times. This chain joins TRBV12-3 or TRBV12-4 and TRBJ2-7; either TRBD1 or TRBD2 may supply D (5 bases each). Between the trimmed V and J ends, which lost 6 bases and 5 bases, there was a span of 8 bases. The CDR3 length is 11 residues. CDR3: CASSSGHEQYF. In DNA form, the CDR3 reads TGTGCCAGCAGCTCGGGACACGAGCAGTACTTC.

This clonotype was observed at least ten times. The J gene is TRBJ2-1, the V gene TRBV12-3 or TRBV12-4, with 13 bases that match TRBD2. This CDR3 contains 12 residues. The ends lost 8 bases at V and 15 bases at J; junction bases unmatched: 7. CDR3 loop: CASQRTSGSLFF. CDR3 sequence (DNA): TGTGCCAGCCAGCGGACTAGCGGGAGTTTGTTCTTC.

This clonotype has a handful of counts. V and J are TRBV3-1 and TRBJ2-1; the D gene is possibly TRBD2 (6 bases). CDR3 length: 17 residues. V lost 5 bases to trimming and J lost 6 bases, with 23 bases between them. The germline V gene has CDR1 LGHDT and CDR2 YNNKEL (reference sequence). CDR3 sequence: CASSEAPTSLPRNEQFF. The CDR3 DNA is TGTGCCAGCAGCGAAGCTCCGACTAGTCTACCGCGCAATGAGCAGTTCTTC.

This clonotype was recorded at least ten times. The J gene is TRBJ2-3, the V gene TRBV5-1, with D perhaps TRBD1 (6 bases). V was cut by 7 bases and J by 1 base, with 16 bases left in between. CDR3 length equals 15 residues. CDR1 and CDR2 (germline): SGHRS, YFSETQ. This CDR3 is CASGPGRGGTDTQYF. The CDR3 DNA follows: TGCGCCAGCGGCCCGGGCAGGGGAGGCACAGATACGCAGTATTTT.

This clonotype was counted ten times or more. The chain uses TRBV18 and TRBJ2-2, with D unclear. CDR1 and CDR2 from the germline V gene are KGHSH and LQKENI. CDR3 length: 16 residues. V shed 3 bases and J shed 6 bases, with 17 bases lying between them. CDR3 region: CASSPVTWSQSGELFF. CDR3 DNA: TGTGCCAGCTCACCCGTCACATGGAGTCAATCCGGGGAGCTGTTTTTT.

A word on this clonotype: Being one base from a much bigger clone, this may be a read error. V gene TRBV5-1 combines with J gene TRBJ2-2; 7 nucleotides line up with TRBD1. V lost 4 bases to trimming and J lost 6 bases; unmatched junction nucleotides: 9. The CDR3 is made up of 15 amino acids. Germline V gives CDR1 SGHRS, CDR2 YFSETQ. CDR3 DNA sequence: TGCGCCAGCAGCCCCGGGAAAGGGGGCTCCGGGGAGCTGTTTTTT. This sequence encodes CASSPGKGGSGELFF.

There are a few counts of this clonotype. The chain couples TRBV7-2 to TRBJ2-7; perhaps TRBD2 as D (5 bases). The V gene's germline CDR1 is SGHTA and CDR2 FQGNSA. V was pared by 5 bases and J by 4 bases, with 12 bases between. The CDR3 contains 13 residues. The CDR3 spells CASSQRAGYEQYF. The CDR3 DNA reads as TGTGCCAGCAGCCAGAGGGCAGGATACGAGCAGTACTTC.

This clonotype was picked up many times. The chain carries TRBV6-2 or TRBV6-3 and TRBJ1-4, with a weak D call TRBD1 (6 bases). Germline loops: CDR1 MNHEY, CDR2 SVGEGT. Trimming took 7 bases from V and 5 from J, leaving 14 bases between them. The CDR3 length is 14 residues. The CDR3 sequence: CASTPRRGNEKLFF. The DNA of the CDR3 is TGTGCCAGCACCCCAAGGAGGGGGAATGAAAAACTGTTTTTT.

The chain is built from TRBV7-9 and TRBJ2-1; unclear D gene. CDR1 is SEHNR and CDR2 is FQNEAQ in the germline V gene (reference sequence). V lost 6 bases and J lost 8, with 11 bases in between. The CDR3 is made up of 12 amino acids. CDR3 in DNA: TGTGCCAGCAGTCTTATAGTAGATGAGCAGTTCTTC. It encodes CASSLIVDEQFF.

This clonotype was seen at least ten times. The CDR3 coding sequence is TGTGCCAGCAGTTTTGCACAGGGGGCCGATGGCTACACCTTC. Protein sequence: CASSFAQGADGYTF. The chain has TRBV12-3 or TRBV12-4 and TRBJ1-2; 9 bases agree with TRBD1. The CDR3 is 14 amino acids. The J segment lost 6 bases and the V segment lost 3 bases, leaving 5 bases of the junction unmatched.

The table lists this clonotype with many counts. This chain uses TRBV20-1 with TRBJ1-5; 7 bases are a match to TRBD1. The CDR3 runs 14 residues. V shed 0 bases, J shed 3 bases, and the junction held 2 bases outside the gene matches. Per the germline V gene, CDR1 is DFQATT and CDR2 is SNEGSKA (reference sequence). CDR3: CSAREGQHNQPQHF. The CDR3 DNA reads TGCAGTGCTAGAGAGGGACAGCACAATCAGCCCCAGCATTTT.

This clonotype was detected only a few times. The V and J genes are TRBV29-1 and TRBJ2-5; TRBD2 is a possible D gene (6 bases). The length of the CDR3 is 13 residues. V was trimmed by 7 bases and J by 1 base, leaving 13 bases between them. Germline values: CDR1 SQVTM, CDR2 ANQGSEA. Here the CDR3 reads CSAGGSTQETQYF. In DNA, the CDR3 is TGCAGCGCCGGAGGGAGCACCCAAGAGACCCAGTACTTC.

With regard to this clonotype: This clone may be a read error of a much larger clone one base away. The rearrangement uses TRBV20-1 and TRBJ2-5; possible D gene TRBD1, 5 bases. Germline V gene lookup returns CDR1 DFQATT and CDR2 SNEGSKA (reference sequence). The CDR3 contains 17 residues. The CDR3 nucleotides read TGCAGTGCTAGAGATCCGAGCAGGGTCGCCGTACAAGACACCCAGTACTTC. It codes for CSARDPSRVAVQDTQYF.

A few counts support this clonotype. The chain uses TRBV18 and TRBJ2-7, with D possibly being TRBD2 (5 bases). CDR3 size: 15 residues. Germline-derived CDR1 and CDR2 are KGHSH and LQKENI. V was shortened by 3 bases and J by 2 bases, with 14 bases between the two germline ends. CDR3 sequence: CASSPFSGGAYEQYF. The DNA for the CDR3 is TGTGCCAGCTCACCTTTCAGCGGAGGAGCCTACGAGCAGTACTTC.